Below are 9 T cell receptor beta chains sequenced from a single sample in a study of long-term antiretroviral therapy in people with HIV. It was version v3.0 of the immunoSEQ assay that was run at survey level. TCRdb's table, derived via immunoSEQ multiplex PCR, lists solely in-frame clones and lacks some. The sample contains tens of thousands of clones, about 80% of which appear only once. The sequencing used unsorted PBMCs, collected 0.3 years after starting antiretroviral therapy. These receptors all stem from a man aged 35 to 55 with HIV.

The chain uses TRBV5-1 and TRBJ1-1; D possibly corresponds to TRBD1 (6 bases). Germline V lookup: CDR1 SGHRS, CDR2 YFSETQ. V was trimmed by 3 bases and J by 1 base, leaving 13 bases between them. The CDR3 loop spans 15 amino acids. In nucleotides, the CDR3 is TGCGCCAGCAGCTGGGGGACATATGCGAACACTGAAGCTTTCTTT. Translation: CASSWGTYANTEAFF.

J is TRBJ2-2 and V is TRBV19; 7 nucleotides align to TRBD2. V was clipped by 6 bases and J by 7 bases; unmatched bases: 14. Germline CDR1 reads LNHDA; CDR2 reads SQIVND (reference sequence). This CDR3 spans 16 amino acids. The CDR3 region is CASRETGPGRGGELFF. The CDR3 bases are TGTGCCAGTAGAGAAACAGGCCCGGGGAGGGGCGGGGAGCTGTTTTTT.

This sequence joins TRBV5-4 and TRBJ1-2; D call uncertain. The germline V and J ends were trimmed by 3 bases and 4 bases, with 13 bases remaining between them. Germline CDR1 reads SGHNT; CDR2 reads YYREEE (reference sequence). The CDR3 is made up of 14 amino acids. DNA of the CDR3: TGTGCCAGCAGCTCGCAGGCCTTCAGCTATGGCTACACCTTC. Amino acid sequence: CASSSQAFSYGYTF.

The chain uses TRBV7-9 and TRBJ2-3; 11 nucleotides agree with TRBD1. J lost 9 bases, V lost 7 bases, and 18 bases had no gene match. The CDR3 consists of 17 residues. Germline V gene data show CDR1 as SEHNR and CDR2 as FQNEAQ (reference sequence). The CDR3 here is CASNPPPGQGEVLTQYF. In DNA, the CDR3 is TGTGCCAGCAACCCCCCGCCGGGACAGGGGGAAGTCCTAACGCAGTATTTT.

To note about this clone: Other DNA sequences in the same sample also yield this CDR3. V and J are TRBV20-1 and TRBJ1-2; D not certain. Trimming removed 3 bases at V and 7 bases at J, with 6 bases between. The CDR3 has 10 residues. Germline CDR1 and CDR2: DFQATT and SNEGSKA (reference sequence). The CDR3 region is CSASGLGYTF. CDR3 coding DNA: TGCAGTGCTAGTGGTCTTGGCTACACCTTC.

The chain links TRBV7-2 to TRBJ1-1, with unresolved D. V dropped 2 bases and J dropped 0 bases, with 13 bases sitting between them. Germline CDR1 and CDR2: SGHTA and FQGNSA. The CDR3 loop spans 16 amino acids. CDR3 DNA: TGTGCCAGCAGCTTATTGGAGAGGGCGATGAACACTGAAGCTTTCTTT. Protein: CASSLLERAMNTEAFF.

The rearrangement links TRBV19 to TRBJ2-7, with D tentatively TRBD2 (6 bases). CDR1 is LNHDA, CDR2 SQIVND, per germline (reference sequence). V lost 3 bases and J 0 bases, leaving 6 bases between the germline ends. CDR3 length equals 13 residues. The CDR3 sequence is CASSIGSSYEQYF. The CDR3 nucleotides read TGTGCCAGTAGTATCGGGAGCTCCTACGAGCAGTACTTC.

The chain joins TRBV25-1 to TRBJ2-1; no clear D. There are 11 residues in the CDR3. The V gene's germline CDR1 is MGHDK and CDR2 SYGVNS. The germline V and J ends were trimmed by 0 bases and 6 bases, with 0 bases remaining between them. The chain's CDR3 is CASSEYNEQFF. The CDR3 region has the DNA TGTGCCAGCAGTGAATACAATGAGCAGTTCTTC. Drawing the rest from reference TRBV25-1 and TRBJ2-1, the complete variable domain is EADIYQTPRYLVIGTGKKITLECSQTMGHDKMYWYQQDPGMELHLIHYSYGVNSTEKGDLSSESTVSRIRTEHFPLTLESARPSHTSQYLCASSEYNEQFFGPGTRLTVL.

V is TRBV5-4 and J is TRBJ2-7, with 14 bases matching TRBD2. This CDR3 has 15 amino acids. V gave up 3 bases and J gave up 5 bases; unmatched junction bases: 4. Germline V gene sequence: CDR1 SGHNT, CDR2 YYREEE (reference sequence). Written as DNA, the CDR3 is TGTGCCAGCAGCTGGGGACTAGCGGGAGAAGACGAGCAGTACTTC. Translation: CASSWGLAGEDEQYF.